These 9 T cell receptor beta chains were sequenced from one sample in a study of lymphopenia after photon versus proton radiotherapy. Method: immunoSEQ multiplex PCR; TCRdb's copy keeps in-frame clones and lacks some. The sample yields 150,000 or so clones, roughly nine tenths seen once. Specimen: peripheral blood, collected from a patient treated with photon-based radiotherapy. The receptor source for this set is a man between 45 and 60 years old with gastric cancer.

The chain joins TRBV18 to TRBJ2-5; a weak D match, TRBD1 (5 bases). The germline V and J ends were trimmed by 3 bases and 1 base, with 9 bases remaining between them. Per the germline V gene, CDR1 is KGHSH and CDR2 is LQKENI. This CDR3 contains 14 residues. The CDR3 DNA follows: TGTGCCAGCTCACCGACAGCACTCCAAGAGACCCAGTACTTC. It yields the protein CASSPTALQETQYF.

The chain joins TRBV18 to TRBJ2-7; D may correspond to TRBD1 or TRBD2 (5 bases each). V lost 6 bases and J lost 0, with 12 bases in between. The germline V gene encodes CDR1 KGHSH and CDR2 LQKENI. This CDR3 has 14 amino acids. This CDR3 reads CASSRGTDSYEQYF. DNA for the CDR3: TGTGCCAGCTCCCGAGGGACGGACTCCTACGAGCAGTACTTC. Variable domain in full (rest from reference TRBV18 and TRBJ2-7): NAGVMQNPRHLVRRRGQEARLRCSPMKGHSHVYWYRQLPEEGLKFMVYLQKENIIDESGMPKERFSAEFPKEGPSILRIQQVVRGDSAAYFCASSRGTDSYEQYFGPGTRLTVT.

CDR3: CAWNAGGPRREGEQFF. In DNA form, the CDR3 reads TGTGCCTGGAATGCGGGAGGGCCCCGCCGTGAAGGGGAGCAGTTCTTC. V usage is TRBV30 and J usage is TRBJ2-1; 9 nucleotides agree with TRBD2. This CDR3 is built from 16 residues. Unmatched junction bases numbered 17, after V lost 4 bases and J lost 10 bases. Germline V lookup: CDR1 GTSNPN, CDR2 SVGIG (reference sequence).

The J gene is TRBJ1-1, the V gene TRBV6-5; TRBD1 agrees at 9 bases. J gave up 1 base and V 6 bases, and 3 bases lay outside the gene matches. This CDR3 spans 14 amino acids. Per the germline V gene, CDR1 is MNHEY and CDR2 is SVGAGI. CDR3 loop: CASRDRGGNTEAFF. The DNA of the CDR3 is TGTGCCAGCAGGGACAGGGGCGGGAACACTGAAGCTTTCTTT.

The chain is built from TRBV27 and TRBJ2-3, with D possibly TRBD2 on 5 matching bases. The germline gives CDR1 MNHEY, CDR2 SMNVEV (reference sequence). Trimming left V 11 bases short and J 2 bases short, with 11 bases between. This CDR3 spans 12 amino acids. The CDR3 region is CAEREATDTQYF. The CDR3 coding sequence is TGTGCCGAGAGGGAAGCCACAGATACGCAGTATTTT.

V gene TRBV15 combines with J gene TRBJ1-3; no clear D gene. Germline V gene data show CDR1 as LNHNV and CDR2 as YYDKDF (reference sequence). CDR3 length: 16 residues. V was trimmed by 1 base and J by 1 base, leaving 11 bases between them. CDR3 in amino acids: CATSRVVKGSGNTIYF. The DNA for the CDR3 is TGTGCCACCAGCAGAGTCGTCAAAGGGTCTGGAAACACCATATATTTT.

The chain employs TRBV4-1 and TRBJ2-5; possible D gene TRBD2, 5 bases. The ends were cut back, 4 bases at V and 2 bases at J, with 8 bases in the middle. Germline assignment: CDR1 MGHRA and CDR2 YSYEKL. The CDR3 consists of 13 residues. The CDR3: CASSRLAQETQYF. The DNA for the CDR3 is TGCGCCAGCAGCCGATTAGCGCAAGAGACCCAGTACTTC.

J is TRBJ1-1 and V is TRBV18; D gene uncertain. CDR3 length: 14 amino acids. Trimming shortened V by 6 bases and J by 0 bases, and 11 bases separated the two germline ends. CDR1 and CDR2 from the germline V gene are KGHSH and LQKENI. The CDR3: CASSPDTLNTEAFF. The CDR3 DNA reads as TGTGCCAGCTCCCCTGACACGCTGAACACTGAAGCTTTCTTT.

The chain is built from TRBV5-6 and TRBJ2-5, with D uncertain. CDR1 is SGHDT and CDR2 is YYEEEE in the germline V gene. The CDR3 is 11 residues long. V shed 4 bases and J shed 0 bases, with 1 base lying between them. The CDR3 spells CASSHQETQYF. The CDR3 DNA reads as TGTGCCAGCAGCCACCAAGAGACCCAGTACTTC. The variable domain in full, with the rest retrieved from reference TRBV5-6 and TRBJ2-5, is DAGVTQSPTHLIKTRGQQVTLRCSPKSGHDTVSWYQQALGQGPQFIFQYYEEEERQRGNFPDRFSGHQFPNYSSELNVNALLLGDSALYLCASSHQETQYFGPGTRLLVL.